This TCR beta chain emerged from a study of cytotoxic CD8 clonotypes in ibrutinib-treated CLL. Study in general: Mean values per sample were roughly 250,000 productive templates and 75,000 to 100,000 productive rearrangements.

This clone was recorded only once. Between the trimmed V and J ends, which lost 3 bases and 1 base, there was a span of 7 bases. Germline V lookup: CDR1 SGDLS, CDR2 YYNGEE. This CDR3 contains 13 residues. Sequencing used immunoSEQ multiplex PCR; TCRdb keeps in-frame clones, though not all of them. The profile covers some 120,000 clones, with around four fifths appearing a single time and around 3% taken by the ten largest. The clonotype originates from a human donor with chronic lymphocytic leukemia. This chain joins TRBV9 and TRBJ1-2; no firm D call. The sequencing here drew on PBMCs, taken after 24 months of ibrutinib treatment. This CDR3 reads CASSGVGNYGYTF. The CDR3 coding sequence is TGTGCCAGCAGCGGAGTTGGTAACTATGGCTACACCTTC.